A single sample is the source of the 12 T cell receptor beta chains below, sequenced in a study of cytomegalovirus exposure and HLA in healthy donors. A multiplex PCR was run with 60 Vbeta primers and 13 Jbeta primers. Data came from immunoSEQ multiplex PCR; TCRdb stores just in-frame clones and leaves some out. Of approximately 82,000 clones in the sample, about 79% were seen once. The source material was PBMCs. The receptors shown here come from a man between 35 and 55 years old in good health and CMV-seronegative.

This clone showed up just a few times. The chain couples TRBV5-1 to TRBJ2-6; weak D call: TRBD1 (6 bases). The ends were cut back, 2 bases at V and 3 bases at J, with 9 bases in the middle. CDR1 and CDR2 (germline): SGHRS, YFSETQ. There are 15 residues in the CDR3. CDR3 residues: CASSLQGDGANVLTF. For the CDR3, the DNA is TGCGCCAGCAGCTTACAGGGCGATGGGGCCAACGTCCTGACTTTC. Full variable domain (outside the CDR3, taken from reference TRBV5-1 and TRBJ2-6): KAGVTQTPRYLIKTRGQQVTLSCSPISGHRSVSWYQQTPGQGLQFLFEYFSETQRNKGNFPGRFSGRQFSNSRSEMNVSTLELGDSALYLCASSLQGDGANVLTFGAGSRLTVL.

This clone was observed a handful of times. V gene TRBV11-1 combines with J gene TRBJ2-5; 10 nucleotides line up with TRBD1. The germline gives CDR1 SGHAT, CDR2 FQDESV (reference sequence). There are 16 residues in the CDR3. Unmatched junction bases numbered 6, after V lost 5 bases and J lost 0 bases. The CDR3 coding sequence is TGTGCCAGCAGCAAAAGACAGGGGGCATACCAAGAGACCCAGTACTTC. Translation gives CASSKRQGAYQETQYF.

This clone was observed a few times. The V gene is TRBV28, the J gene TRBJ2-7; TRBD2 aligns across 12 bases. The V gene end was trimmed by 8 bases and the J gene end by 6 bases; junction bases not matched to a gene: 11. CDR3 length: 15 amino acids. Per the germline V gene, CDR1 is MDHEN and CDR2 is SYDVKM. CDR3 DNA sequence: TGTGCCAGCCGCTTTTCGACTAGCGGGAGAAGCGAGCAGTACTTC. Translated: CASRFSTSGRSEQYF.

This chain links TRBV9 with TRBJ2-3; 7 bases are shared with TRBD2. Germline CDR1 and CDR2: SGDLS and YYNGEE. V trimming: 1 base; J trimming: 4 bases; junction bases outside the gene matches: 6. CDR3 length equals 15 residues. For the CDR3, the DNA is TGTGCCAGCAGCGTATCGGGACTATCGGCAGATACGCAGTATTTT. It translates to CASSVSGLSADTQYF.

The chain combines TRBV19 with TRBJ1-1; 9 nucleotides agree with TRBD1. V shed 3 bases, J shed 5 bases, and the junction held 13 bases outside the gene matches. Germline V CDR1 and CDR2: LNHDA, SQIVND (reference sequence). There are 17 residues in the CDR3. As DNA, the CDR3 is TGTGCCAGTAGTATGGTGGGACAGGGTACACGATGGACTGAAGCTTTCTTT. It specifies CASSMVGQGTRWTEAFF.

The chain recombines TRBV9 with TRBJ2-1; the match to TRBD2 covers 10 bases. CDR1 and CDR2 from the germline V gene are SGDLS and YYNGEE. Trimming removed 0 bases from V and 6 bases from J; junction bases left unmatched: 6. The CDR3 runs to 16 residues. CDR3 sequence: CASSVDPSGRANEQFF. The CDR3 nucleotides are TGTGCCAGCAGCGTAGACCCCAGCGGGAGGGCCAATGAGCAGTTCTTC.

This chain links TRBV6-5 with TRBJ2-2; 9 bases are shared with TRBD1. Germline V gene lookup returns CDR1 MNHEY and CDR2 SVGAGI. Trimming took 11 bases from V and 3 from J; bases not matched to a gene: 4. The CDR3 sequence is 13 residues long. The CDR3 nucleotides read TGTGCCTGTAGGACAGGGGACACCGGGGAGCTGTTTTTT. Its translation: CACRTGDTGELFF.

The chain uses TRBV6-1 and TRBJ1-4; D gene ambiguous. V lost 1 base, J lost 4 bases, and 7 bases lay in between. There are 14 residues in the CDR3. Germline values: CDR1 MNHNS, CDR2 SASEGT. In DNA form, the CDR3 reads TGTGCCAGCAGTGAAGGATGGCATAATGAAAAACTGTTTTTT. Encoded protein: CASSEGWHNEKLFF.

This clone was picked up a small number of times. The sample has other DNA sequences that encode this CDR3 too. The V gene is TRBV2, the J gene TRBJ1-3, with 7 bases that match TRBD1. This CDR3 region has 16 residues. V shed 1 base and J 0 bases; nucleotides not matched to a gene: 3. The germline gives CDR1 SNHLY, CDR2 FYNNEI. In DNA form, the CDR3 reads TGTGCCAGCAGTGAAGGGACAGGCAACTCTGGAAACACCATATATTTT. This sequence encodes CASSEGTGNSGNTIYF.

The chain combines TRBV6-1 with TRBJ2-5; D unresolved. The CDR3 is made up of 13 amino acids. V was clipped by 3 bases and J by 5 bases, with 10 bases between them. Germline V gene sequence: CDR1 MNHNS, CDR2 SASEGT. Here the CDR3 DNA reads TGTGCCAGCAGTGATGTAGATATGGAGACCCAGTACTTC. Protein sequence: CASSDVDMETQYF.

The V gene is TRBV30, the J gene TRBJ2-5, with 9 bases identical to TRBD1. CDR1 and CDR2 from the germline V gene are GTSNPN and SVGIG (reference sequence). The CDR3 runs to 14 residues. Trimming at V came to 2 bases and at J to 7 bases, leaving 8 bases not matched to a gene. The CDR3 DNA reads TGTGCCTGGAGTCCCGGGACAGGGAAAGGGACCCAGTACTTC. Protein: CAWSPGTGKGTQYF.

CDR3: CASSVNFGMEGNEQFF. The DNA for the CDR3 is TGTGCCAGCAGCGTAAATTTCGGGATGGAGGGCAATGAGCAGTTCTTC. The chain combines TRBV9 with TRBJ2-1; TRBD2 is a possible D gene (6 bases). The germline V gene has CDR1 SGDLS and CDR2 YYNGEE. Trimming removed 1 base from V and 6 bases from J, with 17 bases in between. There are 16 residues in the CDR3. Variable domain in full (rest from reference TRBV9 and TRBJ2-1): DSGVTQTPKHLITATGQRVTLRCSPRSGDLSVYWYQQSLDQGLQFLIQYYNGEERAKGNILERFSAQQFPDLHSELNLSSLELGDSALYFCASSVNFGMEGNEQFFGPGTRLTVL.